The 3 T cell receptor beta chains presented below share a single source sample, sequenced in a study of blood T cell repertoires in COVID-19. Clones were read by immunoSEQ multiplex PCR, and TCRdb kept only the in-frame ones, dropping some. The profile shows approximately 280,000 clones, almost 85% of them singletons. Sequenced input: peripheral blood. The origin of the receptors is a man aged 45 to 65 with active or convalescent COVID-19.

V usage is TRBV3-1 (or the pseudogene TRBV3-2) and J usage is TRBJ2-7, with 12 bases that match TRBD1. V dropped 3 bases and J dropped 7; count of bases not matched to a gene: 4. The CDR3 has 14 residues. Germline V gene sequence: CDR1 LGHDT, CDR2 YNNKEL (reference sequence). CDR3 in DNA: TGTGCCAGCAGCCAGGGACAGGGGGCGCCTGAGCAGTACTTC. The encoded protein is CASSQGQGAPEQYF.

This chain links TRBV18 with TRBJ2-2; TRBD2 matches at 12 bases. Germline V gene data show CDR1 as KGHSH and CDR2 as LQKENI. The CDR3 is made up of 17 amino acids. V lost 1 base and J lost 0; bases outside the gene matches: 0. The CDR3 protein is CASSPRLAGANTGELFF. DNA of the CDR3: TGTGCCAGCTCACCACGACTAGCGGGGGCGAACACCGGGGAGCTGTTTTTT.

The chain uses TRBV18 and TRBJ1-1; D is unresolved. The ends were cut back, 3 bases at V and 2 bases at J, with 16 bases in the middle. The CDR3 spans 16 residues. Germline lookup yields CDR1 KGHSH and CDR2 LQKENI. The CDR3 loop reads CASSPQPVGFNTEAFF. CDR3 DNA sequence: TGTGCCAGCTCACCCCAACCGGTCGGGTTTAACACTGAAGCTTTCTTT.